The rows below give T cell receptor beta chains drawn from one sample of a study of T cell repertoires in cytomegalovirus infection. From the reads, TCRdb called clonotypes with MiXCR, one entry per CDR3 protein. This sample has more than 400,000 distinct CDR3 sequences; approximately 26% occur once, and the top ten carry less than 15%. Sequenced sample: PBMCs. The receptors were sampled from a human donor in good health (CMV status not recorded). Some clones in this sample may be carry-over from other donors' samples. Both conserved end residues are part of each CDR3. A D gene is named only where the DNA matches it firmly. Part of the rows lack a size; the others show once, few, many or a class for expanded clones.

J | D | size | V | DNA | CDR3
TRBJ2-3 | . | many | TRBV7-2 | TGTGCCAGCACCCCTGAGTGGGGGGATACGCAGTATTTT | CASTPEWGDTQYF
TRBJ2-1 | . | once | TRBV9 | TGTGCCAGCAGCGTAGTCCCGGGAATGGATGAGCAGTTCTTC | CASSVVPGMDEQFF
TRBJ1-1 | . | few | TRBV5-1 | TGCGCCAGCAGCTTAGACTACACGACCCCTGAAGCTTTCTTT | CASSLDYTTPEAFF
TRBJ2-5 | . | few | TRBV7-2 | TGTGCCAGCAGCGACGGAGGAGGGACGGAGACCCAGTACTTC | CASSDGGGTETQYF
TRBJ1-5 | . | . | TRBV9 | TGTGCCAGCAGCGTAGCACCTGGCGATCAGCCCCAGCATTTT | CASSVAPGDQPQHF
TRBJ2-4 | . | . | TRBV4-1 | TGCGCCAGCAGCCAGAGGACCCCCTCGGGCAAAAACATTCAGTACTTC | CASSQRTPSGKNIQYF
TRBJ1-1 | . | few | TRBV11-2 | TGTGCCAGCAGGGGGGACATATTTGATTCTGAAGCTTTCTTT | CASRGDIFDSEAFF
TRBJ2-3 | . | . | TRBV28 | TGTGCCAGCAGTTTAACGAGGTGGCGGGATGGCACAGATACGCAGTATTTT | CASSLTRWRDGTDTQYF
TRBJ1-5 | . | . | TRBV4-3 | TGCGCCAGCAGCCAAGATGGTGGGGATCAGCCCCAGCATTTT | CASSQDGGDQPQHF
TRBJ2-1 | . | few | TRBV6-2/TRBV6-3 | TGTGCCAGCTCGGACCAACCCCCTAGGAATGAGCAGTTCTTC | CASSDQPPRNEQFF
TRBJ2-1 | . | . | TRBV6-2/TRBV6-3 | TGTGCCAGCAGACAACCTTCGCGGGAGCAGTTCTTC | CASRQPSREQFF
TRBJ1-3 | . | . | TRBV19 | TGTGCCAGTAGTGCAAACTCGGGACTTACTGGAAACACCATATATTTT | CASSANSGLTGNTIYF
TRBJ2-2 | TRBD2 | many | TRBV7-8 | TGTGCCAGCAGCTTGACTAGCGGGGACACCGGGGAGCTGTTTTTT | CASSLTSGDTGELFF
TRBJ2-1 | TRBD2 | . | TRBV20-1 | TGCAGTGAGACGAAGACTAGCGGGAGTTACAATGAGCAGTTCTTC | CSETKTSGSYNEQFF
TRBJ2-7 | . | . | TRBV27 | TGTGCCAGCAGTTTATGGGAGACAGCCTCCTACGAGCAGTACTTC | CASSLWETASYEQYF
TRBJ1-2 | TRBD1 | once | TRBV19 | TGTGCCAGTGTCGGGTTGTTGACAGGGAGAGGCTACACCTTC | CASVGLLTGRGYTF
TRBJ1-1 | . | once | TRBV28 | TGTGCCAGCAGTTTTCGGGTAAGGGGAACTGAAGCTTTCTTT | CASSFRVRGTEAFF
TRBJ2-1 | TRBD2 | few | TRBV20-1 | TGCAGTGCTAGACTAGCGGGAGATGAGCAGTTCTTC | CSARLAGDEQFF
TRBJ1-5 | . | . | TRBV7-9 | TGTGCCAGCAGCGTAGGAGGTACCAATCAGCCCCAGCATTTT | CASSVGGTNQPQHF
TRBJ1-1 | . | many | TRBV7-2 | TGTGCCAGCAGCTTAGCGTTTTTGGGGGTGTGGAACACTGAAGCTTTCTTT | CASSLAFLGVWNTEAFF
TRBJ1-1 | . | once | TRBV13 | TGTGCCAGCAGCTACGACAGGAGGAACACTGAAGCTTTCTTT | CASSYDRRNTEAFF
TRBJ2-7 | . | . | TRBV6-5 | TGTGCCAGCAGAGATCCTACCCGCGAGCAGTACTTC | CASRDPTREQYF
TRBJ2-1 | TRBD1 | few | TRBV19 | TGTGCCAGTAGTATAACGACAGGGTACAGTGAGCAGTTCTTC | CASSITTGYSEQFF
TRBJ2-5 | TRBD2 | . | TRBV7-9 | TGTGCCAGCAGCCGCTCACTAGCGGCGCGAGAGACCCAGTACTTC | CASSRSLAARETQYF
TRBJ1-1 | . | . | TRBV15 | TGTGCCACCAGCAGAGATCTAAAGGTTACTGAAGCTTTCTTT | CATSRDLKVTEAFF
TRBJ2-1 | . | few | TRBV27 | TGTGCCAGCATTTTGTTCGATGAGCAGTTCTTC | CASILFDEQFF
TRBJ2-7 | . | few | TRBV12-3/TRBV12-4 | TGTGCCAGCAGCACAGGGTGGGCCTACGAGCAGTACTTC | CASSTGWAYEQYF
TRBJ2-1 | TRBD2 | once | TRBV29-1 | TGCAGCGTCGAAGCGGGGGGGGCAAATGAGCAGTTCTTC | CSVEAGGANEQFF
TRBJ2-3 | . | many | TRBV6-5 | TGTGCCAGCCGCTACGCGGATACGCAGTATTTT | CASRYADTQYF
TRBJ2-1 | TRBD2 | . | TRBV5-1 | TGCGCCAGCAGCCCTCCACTCCTACTAGCGGGCGGACCGAATGAGCAGTTCTTC | CASSPPLLLAGGPNEQFF
TRBJ2-5 | TRBD2 | few | TRBV2 | TGTGCCAGCAGTGAAGGAGCGGGAGGGTACCAAGAGACCCAGTACTTC | CASSEGAGGYQETQYF
TRBJ2-1 | TRBD2 | . | TRBV11-2 | TGTGCCAGCAGCGTCGGGACTATGCGCTACAATGAGCAGTTCTTC | CASSVGTMRYNEQFF
TRBJ2-3 | TRBD2 | . | TRBV9 | TGTGCCAGCAGCGTGGGGACTAGCGGGTACTCTAGCACAGATACGCAGTATTTT | CASSVGTSGYSSTDTQYF
TRBJ1-5 | TRBD1 | few | TRBV6-6 | TGTGCCAGCAGTGAGTGGGACAGGGGGCTTCAGCCCCAGCATTTT | CASSEWDRGLQPQHF
TRBJ2-7 | TRBD2 | . | TRBV18 | TGTGCCAGCTCACCACCTGGCAGCGGGGGATCCTACGAGCAGTACTTC | CASSPPGSGGSYEQYF
TRBJ2-7 | TRBD2 | few | TRBV15 | TGTGCCACCAGCAGAGATCAGAGAAGCGGGAGAGGATCCTACGAGCAGTACTTC | CATSRDQRSGRGSYEQYF
TRBJ2-1 | TRBD2 | . | TRBV7-2 | TGTGCTACCCTGCCCGGTTCGGGAGGTCTGAGTGAGCAGTTCTTC | CATLPGSGGLSEQFF
TRBJ1-5 | TRBD1 | many | TRBV12-3/TRBV12-4 | TGTGCCAGCAGAGCGACAGGGTCGGGTCGACAGCCCCAGCATTTT | CASRATGSGRQPQHF
TRBJ1-5 | TRBD1 | few | TRBV29-1 | TGCAGCGTACCGGGACAGGGTGATCAGCCCCAGCATTTT | CSVPGQGDQPQHF
TRBJ1-6 | TRBD1 | once | TRBV28 | TGTGCCAGCAGCCTCCGGGACAGGGGTGGATCACCCCTCCACTTT | CASSLRDRGGSPLHF
TRBJ1-1 | . | . | TRBV25-1 | TGTGCCAGCGGCGGACAGAGGGGGGGGAACACTGAAGCTTTCTTT | CASGGQRGGNTEAFF
TRBJ2-1 | TRBD1 | . | TRBV6-2/TRBV6-3 | TGTGCCAGCAGTTGGGACAGGGCGGACTACAATGAGCAGTTCTTC | CASSWDRADYNEQFF
TRBJ1-2 | . | few | TRBV4-1 | TGCGCCAGCAGCCAGGCCATGGACAGCCTCTATGGCTACACCTTC | CASSQAMDSLYGYTF
TRBJ2-1 | TRBD1 | many | TRBV6-5 | TGTGCCAGCAGTTATTACAGGGGGACCAATGAGCAGTTCTTC | CASSYYRGTNEQFF
TRBJ2-1 | . | few | TRBV10-3 | TGTGCCATCAGTGACCCACTCAGAGATAGCGGAGGGTCCTACAATGAGCAGTTCTTC | CAISDPLRDSGGSYNEQFF
TRBJ1-2 | TRBD1 | many | TRBV12-3/TRBV12-4 | TGTGCCAGCAGCTTGACAGGGAACTATGGCTACACCTTC | CASSLTGNYGYTF
TRBJ1-3 | TRBD1 | . | TRBV28 | TGTGCCAGCAGTGTGACAGGGGACGGAAACACCATATATTTT | CASSVTGDGNTIYF
TRBJ2-5 | . | . | TRBV7-4 | TGTGCCAGCAGCCCCGTGGACGGGCAAGAGACCCAGTACTTC | CASSPVDGQETQYF
TRBJ2-6 | . | . | TRBV27 | TGTGCCAGCAGTTTAATTAGCGCCATTAGGGTCGTACCCCGGGTCCTGACTTTC | CASSLISAIRVVPRVLTF
TRBJ1-6 | . | many | TRBV7-8 | TGTGCCAGCAGCTTAGATTCGGGAACCGTTTCACCCCTCCACTTT | CASSLDSGTVSPLHF
TRBJ1-1 | TRBD1 | few | TRBV7-9 | TGTGCCAGCAGCCCACAGGGGGCGTTTCCTGAAGCTTTCTTT | CASSPQGAFPEAFF
TRBJ2-7 | . | many | TRBV7-2 | TGTGCCAGCAGACAGACAGCGAACTACGAGCAGTACTTC | CASRQTANYEQYF
TRBJ1-4 | . | many | TRBV6-5 | TGTGCCAGCAGAAGGGGTTGGACTAATGAAAAACTGTTTTTT | CASRRGWTNEKLFF